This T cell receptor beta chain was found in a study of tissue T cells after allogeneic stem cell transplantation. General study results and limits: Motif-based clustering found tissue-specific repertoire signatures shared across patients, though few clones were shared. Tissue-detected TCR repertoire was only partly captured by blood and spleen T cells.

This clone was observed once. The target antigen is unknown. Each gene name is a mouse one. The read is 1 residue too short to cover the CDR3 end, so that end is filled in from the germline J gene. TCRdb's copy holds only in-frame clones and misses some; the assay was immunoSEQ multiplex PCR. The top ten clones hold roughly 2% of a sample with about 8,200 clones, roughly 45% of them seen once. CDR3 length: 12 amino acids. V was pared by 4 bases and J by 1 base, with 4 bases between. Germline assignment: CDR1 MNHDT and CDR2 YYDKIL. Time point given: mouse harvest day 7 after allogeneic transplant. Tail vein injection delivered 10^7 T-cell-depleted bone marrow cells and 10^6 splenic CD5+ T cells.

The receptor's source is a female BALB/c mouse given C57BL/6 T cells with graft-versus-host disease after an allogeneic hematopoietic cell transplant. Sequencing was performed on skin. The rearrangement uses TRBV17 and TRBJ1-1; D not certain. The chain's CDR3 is CASSNRNTEVFF. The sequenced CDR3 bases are TGTGCTAGCAGTAATCGGAACACAGAAGTCTTC. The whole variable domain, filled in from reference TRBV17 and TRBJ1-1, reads DTTVKQNPRYKLARVGKPVNLICSQTMNHDTMYWYQKKPNQAPKLLLFYYDKILNREADTFEKFQSSRPNNSFCSLYIGSAGLEYSAMYLCASSNRNTEVFFGKGTRLTVV.